The 24 T cell receptor beta chains listed next were all sequenced from one sample in a study of T cell changes during pregnancy in multiple sclerosis. Generated by immunoSEQ multiplex PCR, the TCRdb table keeps only in-frame clones and is missing some. Of around 65,000 clones in the sample, more than 75% were seen once. Specimen: peripheral blood, collected in the first trimester of pregnancy. The receptors shown here come from a female donor in good health, enrolled as a control in a pregnancy study.

V is TRBV19 and J is TRBJ2-7; 7 bases are shared with TRBD1. In germline, CDR1 is LNHDA, CDR2 SQIVND (reference sequence). The CDR3 has 14 amino acids. V dropped 1 base and J dropped 2; count of bases not matched to a gene: 2. The CDR3 DNA is TGTGCCAGTAGTATAGGCAGGGGGACCTACGAGCAGTACTTC. Residues: CASSIGRGTYEQYF.

The genes are TRBV7-8 and TRBJ1-1; TRBD1 matches 10 bases. V lost 2 bases and J lost 7; bases outside the gene matches: 13. Germline CDR1 and CDR2: SGHVS and FQNEAQ. This CDR3 is 17 amino acids long. The CDR3 DNA reads TGTGCCAGCAGCTTAATGGGACCCGGGACAGGGGACGGTGAAGCTTTCTTT. It is translated as CASSLMGPGTGDGEAFF. Full variable domain (outside the CDR3, taken from reference TRBV7-8 and TRBJ1-1): GAGVSQSPRYKVAKRGQDVALRCDPISGHVSLFWYQQALGQGPEFLTYFQNEAQLDKSGLPSDRFFAERPEGSVSTLKIQRTQQEDSAVYLCASSLMGPGTGDGEAFFGQGTRLTVV.

As DNA, the CDR3 is TGTGCCAGTAGTGACAGGAACACTGAAGCTTTCTTT. Translated, it gives CASSDRNTEAFF. This sequence joins TRBV19 and TRBJ1-1; a possible D gene is TRBD1 (5 bases). The V and J ends lost 5 bases and 1 base respectively, with 5 bases between them. Looked up from germline, CDR1 is LNHDA and CDR2 is SQIVND (reference sequence). This CDR3 contains 12 residues.

The J gene is TRBJ2-5, the V gene TRBV29-1, with TRBD2 identical over 7 bases. With 7 bases clipped from V and 4 bases from J, the junction kept 6 bases outside the gene matches. Per the germline V gene, CDR1 is SQVTM and CDR2 is ANQGSEA. The CDR3 runs to 12 residues. This chain's CDR3 is CSGLVAGETQYF. CDR3 sequence (DNA): TGCAGCGGACTGGTAGCGGGAGAGACCCAGTACTTC.

This clone is a singleton in its sample. The chain combines TRBV4-2 with TRBJ2-7; 7 bases line up with TRBD2. Looked up from germline, CDR1 is LGHNA and CDR2 is YNFKEQ. V trimming: 4 bases; J trimming: 4 bases; junction bases outside the gene matches: 10. The CDR3 has 15 residues. CDR3 nucleotide sequence: TGTGCCAGCAGCCCTTGGCTAGCGGCAGATTACGAGCAGTACTTC. The encoded protein is CASSPWLAADYEQYF.

V gene TRBV5-1 combines with J gene TRBJ2-1; possible D gene TRBD2, 6 bases. The CDR3 covers 13 residues. V gave up 3 bases and J gave up 9 bases, with 13 bases separating them. The germline gives CDR1 SGHRS, CDR2 YFSETQ. For the CDR3, the DNA is TGCGCCAGCAGCTCGGACCGGGGGACTGAGCAGTTCTTC. Its protein product is CASSSDRGTEQFF.

This sequence joins TRBV11-3 and TRBJ2-3, with 9 positions matching TRBD2. CDR1 SGHNT and CDR2 YENEEA come from the germline V gene. V trimming: 4 bases; J trimming: 2 bases; junction bases outside the gene matches: 13. This CDR3 has 18 residues. The CDR3 is CASSSRAPAGGFTDTQYF. The CDR3 nucleotides are TGTGCCAGCAGCTCTAGGGCCCCAGCGGGAGGATTCACAGATACGCAGTATTTT.

V gene TRBV11-1 combines with J gene TRBJ1-2; 11 positions match TRBD1. CDR1 is SGHAT, CDR2 FQDESV, per germline (reference sequence). V shed 7 bases, J shed 2 bases, and the junction held 3 bases outside the gene matches. The CDR3 sequence is 14 residues long. CDR3 region: CASTRDRGNYGYTF. As DNA, the CDR3 is TGTGCCAGCACCCGGGACAGGGGGAACTATGGCTACACCTTC.

CDR3 coding DNA: TGCGCCAGCAGCCTCGTCACTAGCGGGTTGAGCCATGAGCAGTTCTTC. It encodes CASSLVTSGLSHEQFF. The V gene is TRBV4-3, the J gene TRBJ2-1, with 9 bases matching TRBD2. The V gene end was trimmed by 4 bases and the J gene end by 8 bases; junction bases not matched to a gene: 12. Germline CDR1 LGHNA, CDR2 YSLEER. The CDR3 has 16 amino acids.

This chain links TRBV15 with TRBJ2-1; 7 bases line up with TRBD1. Looked up from germline, CDR1 is LNHNV and CDR2 is YYDKDF (reference sequence). V was pared by 2 bases and J by 7 bases, with 8 bases of the junction left unmatched. The CDR3 totals 15 residues. CDR3 bases: TGTGCCACCAGCAGAACAGGACAGGAGCGGAATGAGCAGTTCTTC. Translated: CATSRTGQERNEQFF.

This chain connects TRBV6-1 to TRBJ1-4; 10 nucleotides match TRBD1. The CDR3 length is 17 residues. The germline CDR1 and CDR2 sequences are MNHNS and SASEGT. The V segment lost 0 bases and the J segment 5 bases; nucleotides outside the gene matches: 6. The CDR3 loop reads CASSEALPGQGNEKLFF. The DNA for the CDR3 is TGTGCCAGCAGTGAAGCGCTCCCGGGACAGGGGAATGAAAAACTGTTTTTT.

The rearrangement joins TRBV7-2 to TRBJ1-1; the D is unclear. The germline CDR1 and CDR2 sequences are SGHTA and FQGNSA. The CDR3 consists of 13 residues. V lost 3 bases and J lost 5, with 10 bases in between. The CDR3 is CASSFSGRTEAFF. The CDR3 nucleotides are TGTGCCAGCAGCTTCTCCGGGAGAACTGAAGCTTTCTTT.

The chain employs TRBV30 and TRBJ2-5, with 9 bases identical to TRBD1. The J call is uncertain, as TRBJ2-7 better fits the DNA end. Germline values: CDR1 GTSNPN, CDR2 SVGIG (reference sequence). This CDR3 has 14 amino acids. Here the CDR3 DNA reads TGTGCCTGGAGTTTCGGGACAGGGTTCCACGAGCAGTACTTC. This codes for CAWSFGTGFHEQYF.

The chain employs TRBV18 and TRBJ2-3, with D perhaps matching TRBD2 (6 bases). The ends were cut back, 6 bases at V and 1 base at J, with 20 bases in the middle. Germline-derived CDR1 and CDR2 are KGHSH and LQKENI. The CDR3 length is 17 residues. The DNA of the CDR3 is TGTGCCAGCTCCCCCCGGGGGACTTCCGACCGCACAGATACGCAGTATTTT. This gives the protein CASSPRGTSDRTDTQYF.

The chain has TRBV7-2 and TRBJ1-1; 7 bases agree with TRBD1. CDR3 length: 16 residues. The junction had 9 bases not matched to a gene; V was cut back by 1 base and J by 4 bases. In germline, CDR1 is SGHTA, CDR2 FQGNSA. This CDR3 is CASSLVLPGGTTEAFF. The CDR3 DNA sequence: TGTGCCAGCAGCTTAGTCCTCCCAGGGGGGACCACTGAAGCTTTCTTT.

The chain links TRBV9 to TRBJ1-4, with 7 bases identical to TRBD1. This CDR3 is 14 amino acids long. Per germline, CDR1 SGDLS and CDR2 YYNGEE. Trimming cost V 0 bases and J 7 bases; bases outside gene matches: 3. CDR3 in amino acids: CASSVEGAGEKLFF. DNA for the CDR3: TGTGCCAGCAGCGTAGAGGGGGCAGGTGAAAAACTGTTTTTT.

The J gene is TRBJ1-1, the V gene TRBV5-8; 7 bases agree with TRBD1. Trimming cost V 1 base and J 7 bases; bases outside gene matches: 10. The CDR3 covers 15 residues. CDR1 and CDR2 from the germline V gene are SGHTS and YDEGEE. CDR3 residues: CASSLYRTGFYEAFF. Written as DNA, the CDR3 is TGTGCCAGCAGCTTGTATCGGACAGGCTTCTATGAAGCTTTCTTT.

This chain links TRBV6-5 with TRBJ2-7; unclear D gene. V lost 6 bases and J 3 bases, leaving 6 bases between the germline ends. Per the germline V gene, CDR1 is MNHEY and CDR2 is SVGAGI. This CDR3 is built from 11 residues. CDR3 sequence: CASSRDYEQYF. CDR3 sequence (DNA): TGTGCCAGCAGCCGCGACTACGAGCAGTACTTC.

J is TRBJ2-2 and V is TRBV7-9, with D perhaps matching TRBD1 (5 bases). The length of the CDR3 is 15 residues. The V end was cut by 8 bases, the J end by 0 bases, with 13 bases between. Looked up from germline, CDR1 is SEHNR and CDR2 is FQNEAQ (reference sequence). The CDR3 sequence: CASLQGPANTGELFF. The CDR3 nucleotides read TGTGCCAGCCTTCAGGGTCCCGCGAACACCGGGGAGCTGTTTTTT.

This chain links TRBV28 with TRBJ2-7; D unclear. CDR1 MDHEN and CDR2 SYDVKM come from the germline V gene. The CDR3 runs 13 residues. V was pared by 7 bases and J by 2 bases, with 12 bases between. DNA of the CDR3: TGTGCCAGCACCAATGCGGCCCCCTACGAGCAGTACTTC. Encoded protein: CASTNAAPYEQYF.

The chain links TRBV9 to TRBJ2-1; 9 positions agree with TRBD2. Germline V CDR1 and CDR2: SGDLS, YYNGEE. The J segment lost 6 bases and the V segment lost 0 bases, leaving 4 bases of the junction unmatched. The CDR3 totals 15 residues. CDR3 amino acids: CASSVGGTSSNEQFF. As DNA, the CDR3 is TGTGCCAGCAGCGTAGGCGGGACTAGCAGCAATGAGCAGTTCTTC.

The chain recombines TRBV9 with TRBJ2-7; D unclear. Germline CDR1 is SGDLS and CDR2 is YYNGEE. The CDR3 consists of 14 residues. Trimming cost V 4 bases and J 4 bases, with 15 bases left between them. CDR3 bases: TGTGCCAGCAGCCGTTATGAGGTACCGTACGAGCAGTACTTC. Its protein product is CASSRYEVPYEQYF.

V and J are TRBV18 and TRBJ1-4, with 8 bases aligning to TRBD1. Trimming removed 6 bases from V and 6 bases from J; junction bases left unmatched: 6. CDR1 and CDR2 (germline): KGHSH, LQKENI. The CDR3 has 14 amino acids. The CDR3 DNA sequence: TGTGCCAGCTCGCCCAGGGGGCTGGATGAAAAACTGTTTTTT. Protein product: CASSPRGLDEKLFF.

This clone came up once. This sequence joins TRBV11-2 and TRBJ2-7, with 10 bases matching TRBD2. V was clipped by 5 bases and J by 0 bases; unmatched bases: 7. The CDR3 is 16 amino acids. CDR1 is SGHAT, CDR2 FQNNGV, per germline. The CDR3 coding sequence is TGTGCCAGCAGCAACCTAGCGGGAGCGCTCTCCTACGAGCAGTACTTC. Protein product: CASSNLAGALSYEQYF.